This paragraph reports one T cell receptor (beta chain). Its antigen is still unknown. No much larger clonotype is one base removed from it; base qualities were not supplied. The sample belongs to a study of cytomegalovirus exposure and HLA in healthy donors listed by TCRdb under 2017. The study in broad terms: In an earlier analysis of under 600 of the donors, around 290 Gb of sequence data and 120 million or so unique TCR beta sequences from about 180 million T cells were reported. An early release that covered roughly 600 HLA-typed donors contained about 300 gigabases of sequencing data and approximately 85 million unique TCR sequences. Of the roughly 400 genotyped donors, about 84% fell in the genetic ancestry cluster associated with self-reported Caucasian donors. The study aimed to test whether signatures of past pathogen exposure could be identified by cataloging public T cell receptors. The study profiled the T cell repertoires of hundreds of subjects by immunosequencing and related them to cytomegalovirus serostatus. A separate validation cohort of more than 100 different subjects was used in addition to the roughly 670-subject first cohort. To predict cytomegalovirus infection status, the study brought together high-throughput TCR immunosequencing, statistical association of individual TCRs with disease status, and machine learning. A later analysis re-analyzed previously published TCR beta repertoires from 666 donors and added high-resolution HLA genotyping to study TCR occurrence patterns. In the later analysis, no new phenotypic data were used to find candidate immune exposures; instead, reliance was placed on TCR beta sequences and their occurrence across donors. An earlier analysis of about 620 of the donors applied high-throughput TCR beta sequencing to assess whether each TCR beta V gene segment acted as functional or pseudogenic. Donor age, sex, ethnicity and CMV serostatus were collected together with the repertoire data. A later genetic analysis took genome-wide SNP genotypes for about 55% of the 666 donors and used that subset as a discovery cohort. Every repertoire in the discovery cohort had been generated on one and the same sequencing platform. HLA typing covered class I and class II loci at four-digit resolution. Typing coverage differed by locus: A, B, C, DRB1 and DQB1 were typed in roughly 629-640 donors, DQA1 in about 500, DPA1 in over 600, and DPB1 in just under 490. Because of strong linkage in the cohort, four to six DR-DQ haplotypes were treated as single units for association and clustering. On average, about 240,000 unique TCR beta nucleotide sequences were sequenced per donor among a few hundred genotyped donors of the cohort, with about 19% of those sequences being non-productive.

Library preparation was by the immunoSEQ multiplex PCR assay. For the multiplex PCR, a mixture combining 60 forward primers for TCR Vbeta segments and 13 reverse primers for TCR Jbeta segments was used. Amplification of the CDR3 region of rearranged TCR beta genes was performed with a multiplex PCR assay on genomic DNA. The amplified TCR beta libraries were sequenced on the Illumina HiSeq System as 87-base-pair reads. The source study handled its data this way. In a later analysis, some 80 million unique TCR beta chains were counted across the 650 to 750 repertoires, and roughly 10 million of these chains were shared by at least two donors. Raw reads were error-corrected and collapsed into unique sequences by a nearest-neighbor algorithm in which closely related sequences were merged to remove PCR and sequencing errors. CDR3 sequences were aligned to IMGT reference sequences to assign V, D and J gene segments. For a sequence to be retained, at least a six-nucleotide match to both a V gene segment and a J gene segment was required. Rearrangements were called productive when the CDR3 lacked stop codons and stayed in frame with V and J; all others were non-productive. CDR3 was defined according to IMGT convention as the region running from the second conserved V-encoded cysteine to the conserved J-encoded phenylalanine. In an earlier analysis of more than 550 of the donors, sequences lacking an unambiguous match to a single V gene segment were excluded. In an earlier analysis of several hundred of the donors, V segments were called functional above 56.7% productive rearrangements and were called segregating when the between-donor standard deviation exceeded 5%. A statistical classification framework was built to diagnose cytomegalovirus status from the catalog of TCR beta chain sequences. In a later analysis, V and J genes were assigned by comparing TCR nucleotide sequences against IMGT/GENE-DB human TR gene sequences. Using the TCRdist pipeline, a later analysis assigned CDR3 sequences along with most-parsimonious VDJ recombination scenarios. In a later analysis, each TCR beta chain was defined by its CDR3 amino acid sequence together with its V-gene family, and reads lacking a unique V-gene family were excluded. As a way to deal with suspected cross-contamination and a sequencing artifact, a later analysis dropped 450 to 700 nucleotide sequences that were highly shared and had low generation probability. In a later analysis, a clonal expansion index was calculated for each public chain from normalized within-repertoire ranks of inferred template counts. In a later analysis, generation probabilities were computed using a VDJ recombination model fitted to out-of-frame rearrangements, and the results were checked against IGoR. A later analysis scored TCR-TCR, TCR-HLA and TCR-CMV co-occurrence with hypergeometric tests, applying a repertoire-size bias correction to TCR pairs. To estimate false discovery rates, a later analysis permuted the HLA or CMV assignments 20 times. A later analysis grouped co-occurring TCRs with DBSCAN, adding TCRdist sequence similarity when clustering within HLA-allele-positive subsets. Repertoires with fewer than 30,000 or more than 120,000 public chains, plus five repertoires with anomalous nucleotide sharing, were excluded from co-occurrence clustering. Not all clones reach the TCRdb copy of this immuneACCESS table, which keeps in-frame sequences only. Checked studies attribute under half of the gap to unresolved V genes and leave the rest unexplained. V, J and clone size derive from that table, while D and trimming were established from the DNA sequence. Counted in this sample were 70,000 to 90,000 clones; more than 70% of them appeared once. Of the sample, 4% to 5% falls within the top ten clones.

What the study reported, not specific to this receptor: Compared with the roughly 710-donor mean, donors in an Asian-associated ancestry cluster had fewer N-insertions in productive TCRs, according to a later genetic analysis. In vitro tests confirmed that a few of the cytomegalovirus-associated TCR beta chains recognize cytomegalovirus antigens. A further reported finding was that TCR beta sequences accurately predicted the HLA-A and HLA-B alleles for most subjects in the first cohort. Immune exposure information for the cohort was limited to CMV serostatus. In a later genetic analysis, a missense DCLRE1C variant was associated with V-gene and J-gene trimming of TCR beta chains, and the association was replicated in an independent cohort. The presence/absence analyses assumed that sequencing depth was roughly uniform across donors, and that assumption may not be true. Specific HLA alleles were associated with more than 15,000 TCR beta sequences at a false discovery rate of 0.05 in a later analysis. According to a later analysis, most CMV-associated TCR beta chains appeared to be HLA-restricted, and the HLA associations seemed to be driven largely by CMV exposure. Strong co-occurrence of HLA alleles, especially DR and DQ, made assigning TCR associations to individual alleles difficult. The classifier was reported to diagnose cytomegalovirus status with high specificity and sensitivity in both the original and validation cohorts. It was suggested by the authors that the approach could potentially be generalized to other disease states and immunological phenotypes. This cohort had only TCR beta chains sequenced, and the lack of alpha or paired-chain data limited which features could be detected. In an earlier analysis of around 600 of the donors, most TCR beta V segments were observed in productive rearrangements about 87% or about 30% of the time, broadly matching IMGT annotations. A total of about 150 TCR beta chains were listed by the study as associated with cytomegalovirus. In a later analysis, several top co-occurrence clusters were reported to appear linked to parvovirus B19, influenza, CMV and Epstein-Barr virus. In a later analysis, HLA-associated TCR beta chains were found to be more clonally expanded and to have lower generation probabilities than equally common non-associated chains. A cluster of highly shared sequence variants was judged likely to be a technical artifact of the sequencing pipeline. Most TCR sequences were observed very rarely across donors, whereas some public TCRs were present in many individuals. A later analysis found that TCR association rates varied across HLA loci, with DRB1 alleles showing the most associated TCRs and HLA-C alleles the fewest. Some IMGT-functional V segments, including TRBV6-2 and TRBV6-3, could not be distinguished by the 87-base-pair reads and were therefore excluded. Because some donors lacked HLA typing at each locus, the association tests relied only on the typed subset. Linkage disequilibrium might explain the correlated functional status among segregating V segments, but an unknown experimental factor could not be excluded. The earlier analysis of a few hundred of the donors excluded about 16 rarely observed V segments, including chromosome 9 orphons, because counts were too low.

From cysteine to phenylalanine, the CDR3 is 16 amino acids long. Here the CDR3 DNA is all that survives: 48 bases in frame from base 1. A distance of 20 bases separates the germline ends of V and J, which lose 2 bases and 9 bases respectively. According to the germline V gene, CDR1 reads SGHTA and CDR2 reads FQGNSA. The cohort comprised around 690 healthy bone marrow donors. At the time of sampling, every cohort member was nominally healthy, though immune exposures that went unrecorded were likely present. The donor was CMV seronegative and belonged to the group of 350 to 400 seronegative cohort members. Every donor gave a peripheral blood sample, and the peripheral blood mononuclear cells from that sample were used for TCR beta sequencing. The Qiagen DNeasy Blood Extraction Kit was used to extract genomic DNA from the blood cell samples.

Input material: PBMCs. This sequence uses TRBV7-2 and TRBJ1-5, with TRBD1 tentatively as D gene (5 bases match). The clonotype comes from a man aged 60 to 75 in good health and CMV-seronegative. The DNA sequence follows: TGTGCCAGCAGCTTATATTTTTGGGTGGAGGGGATGCCCCAGCATTTT. Its coded protein is CASSLYFWVEGMPQHF.